This paragraph covers one T cell receptor (beta chain) sequence. The CDR3 contains 16 residues. V dropped 4 bases and J dropped 11 bases, with 26 bases sitting between them. Germline assignment: CDR1 MGHRA and CDR2 YSYEKL. Repertoires were generated with immunoSEQ multiplex PCR, while TCRdb's copy carries only in-frame clones and drops some. The sample contains tens of thousands of clones, more than 85% of which appear only once. The source of this sequence is a man in his forties or fifties with rheumatoid arthritis. This chain links TRBV4-1 with TRBJ1-1; possibly TRBD1 for D (6 bases). The sample taken for sequencing was PBMCs. The chain's CDR3 is CASSPGIVRGVAVAFF. DNA of the CDR3: TGCGCCAGCAGCCCGGGGATCGTCAGGGGCGTTGCTGTGGCTTTCTTT.